The clone carrying this TCR beta chain was observed many times. Possible read error: a much larger clone is one base away. CDR1 SGDLS and CDR2 YYNGEE come from the germline V gene. The CDR3 totals 13 residues. The V end was cut by 0 bases, the J end by 2 bases, with 4 bases between. TCRdb re-called the RT-PCR reads through MiXCR, storing one row per CDR3 protein. The table includes hundreds of thousands of distinct CDR3 sequences, about 14% detected once. The sequenced material came from memory CD4+ T cells from blood. This TCR was sampled from a female donor in good health, serving as a healthy control. This rearrangement joins TRBV9 to TRBJ2-3, with D unclear. The DNA for the CDR3 is TGTGCCAGCAGCGTAGACGTCACAGATACGCAGTATTTT. Amino acid sequence: CASSVDVTDTQYF.